This is a list of T cell receptor beta chains from one sample in a study of blood T cell repertoires in COVID-19. Sequencing used immunoSEQ multiplex PCR; TCRdb keeps in-frame clones, though not all of them. The sample yields about 27,000 clones, approximately 80% seen once. Sequencing used peripheral blood. These TCRs come from a man between 65 and 85 years old with acute or convalescent COVID-19. The CDR3 runs from the conserved cysteine through the conserved F or W. The order of the fields is V gene, clone size, D gene, J gene, CDR3 DNA, CDR3 protein. D genes are given only for firm matches. The size field is filled for only some rows; it gives once, few, many or a size class.

V gene: TRBV6-5; clone size: NA; D gene: NA; J gene: TRBJ1-6; CDR3 DNA: TGTGCCGCAGGGACTTTACGCTCACCCCTCCACTTT; CDR3 protein: CAAGTLRSPLHF
V gene: TRBV29-1; clone size: once; D gene: NA; J gene: TRBJ2-5; CDR3 DNA: TGCAGCGTTGAAGACCCATCGGGGTTCCAAGAGACCCAGTACTTC; CDR3 protein: CSVEDPSGFQETQYF
V gene: TRBV6-2/TRBV6-3; clone size: NA; D gene: NA; J gene: TRBJ2-6; CDR3 DNA: TGTGCCAGCAGTTCGGTAGCTTCGGGGGCCAACGTCCTGACTTTC; CDR3 protein: CASSSVASGANVLTF
V gene: TRBV29-1; clone size: NA; D gene: TRBD2; J gene: TRBJ2-1; CDR3 DNA: TGCAGCGTTGTTCCGGGACTAGCGGGGGCTTACAATGAGCAGTTCTTC; CDR3 protein: CSVVPGLAGAYNEQFF
V gene: TRBV18; clone size: NA; D gene: TRBD1; J gene: TRBJ2-2; CDR3 DNA: TGTGCCAGCTCACCAGAAATCCCCACAGGGGACACCGGGGAGCTGTTTTTT; CDR3 protein: CASSPEIPTGDTGELFF
V gene: TRBV30; clone size: NA; D gene: TRBD2; J gene: TRBJ2-1; CDR3 DNA: TGTGCCTGGGTTGCTAGCGGATCCTACAATGAGCAGTTCTTC; CDR3 protein: CAWVASGSYNEQFF
V gene: TRBV4-2; clone size: NA; D gene: NA; J gene: TRBJ1-6; CDR3 DNA: TGTGCCAGCAGCCAAGTCAGGACAGATAATTCACCCCTCCACTTT; CDR3 protein: CASSQVRTDNSPLHF
V gene: TRBV2; clone size: NA; D gene: NA; J gene: TRBJ2-3; CDR3 DNA: TGTGCCAGCAGTTCCCGTCTTTTGGATACGCAGTATTTT; CDR3 protein: CASSSRLLDTQYF
V gene: TRBV30; clone size: NA; D gene: NA; J gene: TRBJ1-2; CDR3 DNA: TGTGCCTGGAAGCAGGGCCTTGGCTACACCTTC; CDR3 protein: CAWKQGLGYTF
V gene: TRBV5-6; clone size: NA; D gene: TRBD1; J gene: TRBJ2-7; CDR3 DNA: TGTGCCAGCAGCTCGGACAGGGGGCCTTACTCCTACGAGCAGTACTTC; CDR3 protein: CASSSDRGPYSYEQYF
V gene: TRBV19; clone size: once; D gene: TRBD2; J gene: TRBJ2-2; CDR3 DNA: TGTGCCAGTAGTATCCCCCCAGGGAGGGAGGCCGGGGAGCTGTTTTTT; CDR3 protein: CASSIPPGREAGELFF
V gene: TRBV6-5; clone size: NA; D gene: NA; J gene: TRBJ1-1; CDR3 DNA: TGTGCCAGCAGCCGGGCCAGGGCTGAAGCTTTCTTT; CDR3 protein: CASSRARAEAFF
V gene: TRBV27; clone size: NA; D gene: NA; J gene: TRBJ1-4; CDR3 DNA: TGTGCCAGCAGTTTCTCCTTCCGGGTCCCTAATGAAAAACTGTTTTTT; CDR3 protein: CASSFSFRVPNEKLFF
V gene: TRBV5-6; clone size: NA; D gene: NA; J gene: TRBJ2-7; CDR3 DNA: TGTGCCAGCAGCTTAGGACGGGGGTCCTACGAGCAGTACTTC; CDR3 protein: CASSLGRGSYEQYF